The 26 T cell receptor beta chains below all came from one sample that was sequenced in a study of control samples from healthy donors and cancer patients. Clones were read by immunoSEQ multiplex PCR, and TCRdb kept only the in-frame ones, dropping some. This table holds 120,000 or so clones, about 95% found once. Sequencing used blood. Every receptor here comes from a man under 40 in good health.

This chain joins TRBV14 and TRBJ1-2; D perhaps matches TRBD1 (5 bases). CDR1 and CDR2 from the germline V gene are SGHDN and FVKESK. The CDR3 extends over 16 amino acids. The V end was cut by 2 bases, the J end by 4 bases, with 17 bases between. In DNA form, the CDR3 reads TGTGCCAGCAGCCAACGCACCACCGACAGTTCCTATGGCTACACCTTC. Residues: CASSQRTTDSSYGYTF.

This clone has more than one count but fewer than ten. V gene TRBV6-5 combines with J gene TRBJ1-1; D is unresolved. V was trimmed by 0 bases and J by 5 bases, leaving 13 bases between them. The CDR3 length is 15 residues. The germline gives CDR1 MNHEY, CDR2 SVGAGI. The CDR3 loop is CASSYSVLKGTEAFF. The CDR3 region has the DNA TGTGCCAGCAGTTACTCGGTACTTAAAGGGACTGAAGCTTTCTTT.

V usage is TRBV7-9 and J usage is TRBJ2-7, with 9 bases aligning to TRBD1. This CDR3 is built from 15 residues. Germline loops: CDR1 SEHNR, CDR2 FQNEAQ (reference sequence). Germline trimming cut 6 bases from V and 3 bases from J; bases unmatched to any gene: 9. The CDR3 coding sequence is TGTGCCAGCAGTAAACCCGGGACAGGGCTCTACGAGCAGTACTTC. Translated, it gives CASSKPGTGLYEQYF.

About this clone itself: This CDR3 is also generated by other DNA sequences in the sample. CDR3 DNA sequence: TGTGCCAGCAGCGTAGGTGAGAGAGATACGCAGTATTTT. Protein: CASSVGERDTQYF. V gene TRBV9 combines with J gene TRBJ2-3; D unclear. The CDR3 is made up of 13 amino acids. CDR1 and CDR2 from the germline V gene are SGDLS and YYNGEE. V was clipped by 0 bases and J by 5 bases, with 7 bases between them.

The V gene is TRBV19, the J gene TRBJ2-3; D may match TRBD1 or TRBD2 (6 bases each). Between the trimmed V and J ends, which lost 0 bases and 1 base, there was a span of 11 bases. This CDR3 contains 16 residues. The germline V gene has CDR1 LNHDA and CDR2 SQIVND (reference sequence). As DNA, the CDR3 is TGTGCCAGTAGTATAGACCGGGGGACACGCACAGATACGCAGTATTTT. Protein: CASSIDRGTRTDTQYF.

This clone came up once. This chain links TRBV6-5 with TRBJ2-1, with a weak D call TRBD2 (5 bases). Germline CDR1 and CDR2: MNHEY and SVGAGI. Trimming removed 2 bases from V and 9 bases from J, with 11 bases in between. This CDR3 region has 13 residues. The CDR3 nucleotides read TGTGCCAGCAGTTACGCGACTAATAGTGAGCAGTTCTTC. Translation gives CASSYATNSEQFF.

CDR3 residues: CASSLEVGHGVEQYF. The CDR3 DNA sequence: TGTGCCAGCAGCTTGGAGGTGGGCCACGGGGTCGAGCAGTACTTC. This chain links TRBV5-6 with TRBJ2-7; maybe TRBD2 (5 bases). Germline V lookup: CDR1 SGHDT, CDR2 YYEEEE. Trimming shortened V by 0 bases and J by 6 bases, and 16 bases separated the two germline ends. This CDR3 has 15 amino acids.

CDR3 sequence: CASSEMGQKPEAFF. CDR3 nucleotides: TGTGCCAGCAGCGAGATGGGACAGAAGCCTGAAGCTTTCTTT. The chain uses TRBV7-9 and TRBJ1-1; 7 bases align to TRBD1. Per the germline V gene, CDR1 is SEHNR and CDR2 is FQNEAQ (reference sequence). J gave up 6 bases and V 5 bases, and 9 bases lay outside the gene matches. CDR3 length equals 14 residues.

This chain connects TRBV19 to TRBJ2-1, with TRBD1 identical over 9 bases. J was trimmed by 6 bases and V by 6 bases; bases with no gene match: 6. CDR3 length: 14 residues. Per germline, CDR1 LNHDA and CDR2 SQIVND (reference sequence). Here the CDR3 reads CASRFRQGGNEQFF. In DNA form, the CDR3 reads TGTGCCAGTAGATTCCGACAGGGGGGCAATGAGCAGTTCTTC. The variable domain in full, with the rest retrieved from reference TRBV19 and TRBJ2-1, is DGGITQSPKYLFRKEGQNVTLSCEQNLNHDAMYWYRQDPGQGLRLIYYSQIVNDFQKGDIAEGYSVSREKKESFPLTVTSAQKNPTAFYLCASRFRQGGNEQFFGPGTRLTVL.

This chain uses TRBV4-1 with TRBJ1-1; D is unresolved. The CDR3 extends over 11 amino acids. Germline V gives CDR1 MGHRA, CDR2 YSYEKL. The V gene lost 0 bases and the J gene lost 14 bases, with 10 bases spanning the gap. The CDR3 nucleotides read TGCGCCAGCAGCCAAGACTTTTGGAAATTCTTT. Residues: CASSQDFWKFF.

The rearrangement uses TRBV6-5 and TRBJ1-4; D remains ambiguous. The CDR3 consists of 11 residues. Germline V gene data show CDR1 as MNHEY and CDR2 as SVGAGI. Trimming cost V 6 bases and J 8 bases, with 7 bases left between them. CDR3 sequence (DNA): TGTGCCAGCAGGGGAGACGAAAAACTGTTTTTT. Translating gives CASRGDEKLFF.

The CDR3 spells CASSTTGYGYTF. In DNA, the CDR3 is TGTGCCAGCAGTACGACAGGGTATGGCTACACCTTC. The chain couples TRBV28 to TRBJ1-2; 7 nucleotides agree with TRBD1. Trimming cost V 5 bases and J 5 bases; bases outside gene matches: 2. The CDR3 is made up of 12 amino acids. CDR1 is MDHEN, CDR2 SYDVKM, per germline.

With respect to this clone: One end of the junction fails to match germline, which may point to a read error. CDR3 DNA sequence: TGCGCCAGCAGCCAAACTAGCGGGGGGACTAGCTCCTACGAGCAGCACTTC. It encodes CASSQTSGGTSSYEQHF. The genes are TRBV4-3 and TRBJ2-7; TRBD2 aligns across 12 bases. In germline, CDR1 is LGHNA, CDR2 YSLEER. The CDR3 contains 17 residues.

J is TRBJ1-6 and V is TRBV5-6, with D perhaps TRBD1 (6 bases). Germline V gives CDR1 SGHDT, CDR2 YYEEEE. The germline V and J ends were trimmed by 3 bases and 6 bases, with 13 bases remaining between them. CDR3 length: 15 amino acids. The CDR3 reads CASSSGGGLNSPLHF. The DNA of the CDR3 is TGTGCCAGCAGCTCTGGAGGGGGGCTTAATTCACCCCTCCACTTT. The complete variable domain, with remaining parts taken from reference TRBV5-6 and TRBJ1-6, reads DAGVTQSPTHLIKTRGQQVTLRCSPKSGHDTVSWYQQALGQGPQFIFQYYEEEERQRGNFPDRFSGHQFPNYSSELNVNALLLGDSALYLCASSSGGGLNSPLHFGNGTRLTVT.

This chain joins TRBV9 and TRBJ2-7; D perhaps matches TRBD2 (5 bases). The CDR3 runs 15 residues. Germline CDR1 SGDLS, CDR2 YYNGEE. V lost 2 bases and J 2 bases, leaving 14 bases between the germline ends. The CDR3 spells CASSVAGAGPYEQYF. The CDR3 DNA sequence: TGTGCCAGCAGCGTCGCCGGCGCGGGCCCCTACGAGCAGTACTTC.

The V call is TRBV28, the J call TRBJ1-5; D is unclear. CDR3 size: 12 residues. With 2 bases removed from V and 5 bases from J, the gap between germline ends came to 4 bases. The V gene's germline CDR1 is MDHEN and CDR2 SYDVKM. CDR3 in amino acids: CASSLMHQPQHF. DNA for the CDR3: TGTGCCAGCAGTTTAATGCATCAGCCCCAGCATTTT.

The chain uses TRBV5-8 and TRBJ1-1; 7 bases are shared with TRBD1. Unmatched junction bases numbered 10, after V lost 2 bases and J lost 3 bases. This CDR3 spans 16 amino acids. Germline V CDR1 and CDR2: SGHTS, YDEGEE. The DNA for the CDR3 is TGTGCCAGCAGCTTCAAAGGGGGCGCCTGGGACACTGAAGCTTTCTTT. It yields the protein CASSFKGGAWDTEAFF.

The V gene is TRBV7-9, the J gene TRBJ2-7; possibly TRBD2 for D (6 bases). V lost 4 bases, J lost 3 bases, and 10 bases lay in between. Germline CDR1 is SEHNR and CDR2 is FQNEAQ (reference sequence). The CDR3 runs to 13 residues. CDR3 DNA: TGTGCCAGCAGCTCCCCGGAGGGCTACGAGCAGTACTTC. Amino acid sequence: CASSSPEGYEQYF.

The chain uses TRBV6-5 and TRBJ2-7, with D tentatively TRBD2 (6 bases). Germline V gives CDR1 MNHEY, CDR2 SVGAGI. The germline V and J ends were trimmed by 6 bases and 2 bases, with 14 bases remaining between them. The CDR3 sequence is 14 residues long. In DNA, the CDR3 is TGTGCCAGCAGGTACGGGACTGGAACCTACGAGCAGTACTTC. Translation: CASRYGTGTYEQYF.

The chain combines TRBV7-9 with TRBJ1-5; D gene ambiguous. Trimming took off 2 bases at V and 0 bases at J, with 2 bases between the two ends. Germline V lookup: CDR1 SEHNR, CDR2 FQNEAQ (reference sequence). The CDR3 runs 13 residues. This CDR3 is CASSLNSNQPQHF. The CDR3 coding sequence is TGTGCCAGCAGCTTAAATAGCAATCAGCCCCAGCATTTT. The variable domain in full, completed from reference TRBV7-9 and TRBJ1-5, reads DTGVSQNPRHKITKRGQNVTFRCDPISEHNRLYWYRQTLGQGPEFLTYFQNEAQLEKSRLLSDRFSAERPKGSFSTLEIQRTEQGDSAMYLCASSLNSNQPQHFGDGTRLSIL.

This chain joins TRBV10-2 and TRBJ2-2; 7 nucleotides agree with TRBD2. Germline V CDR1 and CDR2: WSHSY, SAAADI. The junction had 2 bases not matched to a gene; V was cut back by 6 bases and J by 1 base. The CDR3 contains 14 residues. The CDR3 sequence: CASSSGVNTGELFF. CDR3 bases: TGCGCCAGCAGCAGCGGGGTGAACACCGGGGAGCTGTTTTTT.

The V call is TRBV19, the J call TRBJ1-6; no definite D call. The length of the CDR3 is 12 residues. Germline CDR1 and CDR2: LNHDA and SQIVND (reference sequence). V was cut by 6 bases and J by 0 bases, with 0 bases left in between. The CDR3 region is CASSSYNSPLHF. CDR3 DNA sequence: TGTGCCAGTAGCTCCTATAATTCACCCCTCCACTTT.

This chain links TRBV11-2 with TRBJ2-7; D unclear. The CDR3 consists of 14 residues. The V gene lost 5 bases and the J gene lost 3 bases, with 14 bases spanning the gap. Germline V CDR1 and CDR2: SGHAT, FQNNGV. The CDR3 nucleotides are TGTGCCAGCAGCCCTCATGGGCCCAACTACGAGCAGTACTTC. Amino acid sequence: CASSPHGPNYEQYF.

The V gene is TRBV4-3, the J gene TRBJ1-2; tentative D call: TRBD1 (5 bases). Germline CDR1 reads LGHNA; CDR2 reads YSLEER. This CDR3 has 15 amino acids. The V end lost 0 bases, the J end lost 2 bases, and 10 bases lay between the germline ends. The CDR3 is CASSQEGRVNYGYTF. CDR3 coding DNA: TGCGCCAGCAGCCAAGAGGGCAGGGTGAACTATGGCTACACCTTC.

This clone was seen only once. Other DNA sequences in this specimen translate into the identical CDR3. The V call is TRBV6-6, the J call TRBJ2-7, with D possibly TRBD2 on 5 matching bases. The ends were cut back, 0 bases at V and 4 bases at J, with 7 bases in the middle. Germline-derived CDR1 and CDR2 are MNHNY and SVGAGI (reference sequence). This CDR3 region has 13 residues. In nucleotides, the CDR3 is TGTGCCAGCAGTTACTCGACGGGGTACGAGCAGTACTTC. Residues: CASSYSTGYEQYF.

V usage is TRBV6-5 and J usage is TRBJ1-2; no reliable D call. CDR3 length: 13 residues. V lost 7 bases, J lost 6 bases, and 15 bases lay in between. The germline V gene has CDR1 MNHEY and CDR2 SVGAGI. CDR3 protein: CASTSSGRDGYTF. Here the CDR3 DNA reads TGTGCCAGCACCTCCTCCGGAAGGGATGGCTACACCTTC.